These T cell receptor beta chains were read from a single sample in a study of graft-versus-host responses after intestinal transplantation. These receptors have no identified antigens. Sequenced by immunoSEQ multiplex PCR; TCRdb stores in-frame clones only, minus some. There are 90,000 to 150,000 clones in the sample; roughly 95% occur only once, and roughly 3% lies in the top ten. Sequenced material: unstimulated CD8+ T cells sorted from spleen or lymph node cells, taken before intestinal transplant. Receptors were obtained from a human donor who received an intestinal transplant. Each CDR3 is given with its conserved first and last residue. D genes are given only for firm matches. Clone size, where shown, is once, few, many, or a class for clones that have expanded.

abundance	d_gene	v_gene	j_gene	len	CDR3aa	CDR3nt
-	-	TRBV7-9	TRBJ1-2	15	CASSLLGDTDYGYTF	TGTGCCAGCAGCTTATTAGGGGACACTGACTATGGCTACACCTTC
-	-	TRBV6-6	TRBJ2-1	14	CASSTTSGYNEQFF	TGTGCCAGCAGCACCACTAGTGGGTACAATGAGCAGTTCTTC
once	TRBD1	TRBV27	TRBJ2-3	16	CASTQRRTGYTDTQYF	TGTGCCAGCACTCAACGTAGGACAGGGTACACAGATACGCAGTATTTT
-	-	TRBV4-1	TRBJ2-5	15	CASSQAGWDQETQYF	TGCGCCAGCAGCCAAGCTGGCTGGGACCAAGAGACCCAGTACTTC
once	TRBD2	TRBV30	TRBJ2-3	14	CAWKASGSTDTQYF	TGTGCCTGGAAGGCTAGCGGGAGCACAGATACGCAGTATTTT
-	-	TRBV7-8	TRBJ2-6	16	CASSLVQVSGANVLTF	TGTGCCAGCAGCTTAGTTCAGGTCTCTGGGGCCAACGTCCTGACTTTC
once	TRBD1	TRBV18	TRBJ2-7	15	CASSPPDRAPYEQYF	TGTGCCAGCTCACCCCCGGACAGGGCACCCTACGAGCAGTACTTC
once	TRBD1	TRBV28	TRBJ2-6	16	CASSLFTGAGANVLTF	TGTGCCAGCAGTTTGTTTACAGGGGCTGGGGCCAACGTCCTGACTTTC
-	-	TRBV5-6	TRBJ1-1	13	CASSLTANTEAFF	TGTGCCAGCAGCTTGACAGCGAACACTGAAGCTTTCTTT
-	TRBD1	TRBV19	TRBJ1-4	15	CASSPHRDRDEKLFF	TGTGCCAGTAGTCCTCACCGGGACAGGGATGAAAAACTGTTTTTT
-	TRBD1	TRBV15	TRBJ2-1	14	CATTGQGSYNEQFF	TGTGCCACCACCGGACAGGGGTCCTACAATGAGCAGTTCTTC
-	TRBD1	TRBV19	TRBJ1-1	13	CASIRGGNTEAFF	TGTGCCAGTATCAGAGGGGGCAACACTGAAGCTTTCTTT
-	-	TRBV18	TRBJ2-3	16	CASSPPGLASTDTQYF	TGTGCCAGCTCACCACCGGGGCTAGCTAGCACAGATACGCAGTATTTT
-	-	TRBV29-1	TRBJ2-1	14	CSVPRQDFYNEQFF	TGCAGCGTTCCTCGCCAAGATTTCTACAATGAGCAGTTCTTC
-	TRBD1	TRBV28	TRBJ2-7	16	CASSSGQGAFNYEQYF	TGTGCCAGCAGTTCCGGACAGGGGGCTTTTAATTACGAGCAGTACTTC
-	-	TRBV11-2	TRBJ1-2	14	CASSLSTEGYGYTF	TGTGCCAGCAGCTTAAGTACTGAGGGTTATGGCTACACCTTC
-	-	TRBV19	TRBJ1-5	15	CASSIEQRGNQPQHF	TGTGCCAGTAGTATCGAGCAGAGGGGCAATCAGCCCCAGCATTTT
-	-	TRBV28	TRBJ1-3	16	CASSSIDSSSGNTIYF	TGTGCCAGCAGTTCCATTGATTCGAGCTCTGGAAACACCATATATTTT
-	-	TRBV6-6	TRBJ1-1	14	CASSYSALGTEAFF	TGTGCCAGCAGTTACTCAGCCCTCGGGACTGAAGCTTTCTTT
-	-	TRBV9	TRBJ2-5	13	CASSGRVGETQYF	TGTGCCAGCAGCGGCAGGGTGGGGGAGACCCAGTACTTC
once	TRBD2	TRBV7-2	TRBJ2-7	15	CASSSTAGGGYEQYF	TGTGCCAGCAGCTCCACAGCGGGAGGGGGATACGAGCAGTACTTC
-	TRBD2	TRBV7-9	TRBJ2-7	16	CASSLEERDPSYEQYF	TGTGCCAGCAGCTTAGAAGAGCGGGACCCTTCCTACGAGCAGTACTTC
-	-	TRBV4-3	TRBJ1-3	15	CASSQVRLGENTIYF	TGCGCCAGCAGCCAAGTCCGGCTGGGCGAAAACACCATATATTTT
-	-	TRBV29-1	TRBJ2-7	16	CSVYEKGIGLVNEQYF	TGCAGCGTATATGAAAAGGGGATTGGTTTGGTTAACGAGCAGTACTTC
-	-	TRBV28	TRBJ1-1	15	CASRSRGHKNTEAFF	TGTGCCAGCAGAAGTCGGGGACATAAGAACACTGAAGCTTTCTTT
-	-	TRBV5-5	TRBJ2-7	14	CASSLVPGSYEQYF	TGTGCCAGCAGCTTGGTTCCAGGCTCCTACGAGCAGTACTTC
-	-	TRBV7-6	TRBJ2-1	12	CASSPLGNEQFF	TGTGCCAGCAGCCCACTAGGCAATGAGCAGTTCTTC
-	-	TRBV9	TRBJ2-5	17	CASSFYAQGGSQETQYF	TGTGCCAGCAGCTTCTACGCCCAGGGAGGATCACAAGAGACCCAGTACTTC
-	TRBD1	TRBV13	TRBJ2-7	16	CASSFRQGTAGHEQYF	TGTGCCAGCAGCTTCCGACAGGGGACCGCGGGCCACGAGCAGTACTTC
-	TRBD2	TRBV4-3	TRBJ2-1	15	CASSQGLAAYNEQFF	TGCGCCAGCAGCCAGGGACTAGCGGCCTACAATGAGCAGTTCTTC
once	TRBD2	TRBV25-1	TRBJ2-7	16	CASSFSGGSVSYEQYF	TGTGCCAGCAGTTTTTCGGGGGGGTCGGTCTCCTACGAGCAGTACTTC
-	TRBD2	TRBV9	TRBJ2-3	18	CASSGTTGTSGSTDTQYF	TGTGCCAGCAGCGGGACGACAGGGACTAGCGGGAGTACAGATACGCAGTATTTT
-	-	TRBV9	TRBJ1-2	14	CASTGEGPNYGYTF	TGTGCCAGCACTGGGGAGGGACCTAACTATGGCTACACCTTC
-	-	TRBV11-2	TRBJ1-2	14	CASSLGYGNYGYTF	TGTGCCAGCAGCTTGGGGTACGGGAACTATGGCTACACCTTC
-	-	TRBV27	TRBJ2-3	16	CASSYRGREVTDTQYF	TGTGCCAGCAGCTATAGGGGTAGGGAGGTTACAGATACGCAGTATTTT
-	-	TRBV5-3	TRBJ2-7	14	CASSLGGLTYEQYF	TGTGCCAGCAGCTTGGGCGGGCTCACTTACGAGCAGTACTTC
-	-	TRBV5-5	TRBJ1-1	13	CASSPGMNTEAFF	TGTGCCAGCAGTCCAGGGATGAACACTGAAGCTTTCTTT
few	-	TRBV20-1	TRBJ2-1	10	CSARREKQFF	TGCAGTGCTAGGCGGGAAAAGCAGTTCTTC
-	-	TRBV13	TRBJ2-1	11	CASSHANEQFF	TGTGCCAGCAGCCATGCGAATGAGCAGTTCTTC
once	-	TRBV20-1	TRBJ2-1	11	CSAARDPEQFF	TGCAGTGCTGCCAGGGATCCTGAGCAGTTCTTC
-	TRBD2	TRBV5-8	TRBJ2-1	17	CASSSWTSGRDYNEQFF	TGTGCCAGCAGCTCCTGGACTAGCGGGAGGGACTACAATGAGCAGTTCTTC
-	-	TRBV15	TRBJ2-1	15	CATSNPGDHYNEQFF	TGTGCCACCAGCAACCCCGGAGACCACTACAATGAGCAGTTCTTC
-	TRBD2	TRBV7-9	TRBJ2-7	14	CASGGSSGTNEQYF	TGTGCCAGCGGTGGGTCTAGCGGGACCAACGAGCAGTACTTC
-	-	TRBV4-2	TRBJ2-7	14	CASSQVGRGPEQYF	TGTGCCAGCAGCCAAGTGGGACGGGGGCCGGAGCAGTACTTC
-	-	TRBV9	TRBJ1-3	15	CASSVDLGAGNTIYF	TGTGCCAGCAGCGTAGACCTTGGCGCTGGAAACACCATATATTTT
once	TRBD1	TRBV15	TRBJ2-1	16	CATSRFGTGGNNEQFF	TGTGCCACCAGCAGATTCGGGACAGGGGGTAACAATGAGCAGTTCTTC
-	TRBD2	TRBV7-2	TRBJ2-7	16	CASSLMASGAPYEQYF	TGTGCCAGCAGCTTGATGGCTAGCGGGGCCCCCTACGAGCAGTACTTC
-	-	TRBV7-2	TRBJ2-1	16	CASSLGGPYSYNEQFF	TGTGCCAGCAGCTTAGGAGGACCGTACTCCTACAATGAGCAGTTCTTC
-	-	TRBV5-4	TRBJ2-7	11	CASSSSYEQYF	TGTGCCAGCAGCTCCTCCTACGAGCAGTACTTC
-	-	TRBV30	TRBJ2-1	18	CAWSVPGAGRPSYNEQFF	TGTGCCTGGAGTGTTCCGGGGGCGGGGAGACCCTCCTACAATGAGCAGTTCTTC
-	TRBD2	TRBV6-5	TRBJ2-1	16	CASSYRGLAGLNEQFF	TGTGCCAGCAGTTACCGGGGACTAGCGGGACTCAATGAGCAGTTCTTC
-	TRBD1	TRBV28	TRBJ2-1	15	CASSLIAGGYNEQFF	TGTGCCAGCAGTTTAATAGCAGGGGGCTACAATGAGCAGTTCTTC
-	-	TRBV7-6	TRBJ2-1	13	CASSLAMVNEQFF	TGTGCCAGCAGCTTAGCGATGGTAAATGAGCAGTTCTTC